This T cell receptor beta chain was captured by sequencing in a study of blood T cell repertoires in COVID-19. The Seattle patients, enrolled during active infection, were followed longitudinally. The CDR3 consists of 19 residues. From germline, CDR1 is WSHSY and CDR2 SAAADI. J was trimmed by 5 bases and V by 3 bases; bases with no gene match: 20. Authors' data handling: It was from reference gene primer amplification that nucleated cell counts were estimated. The table came from immunoSEQ multiplex PCR; TCRdb's copy has only in-frame clones and leaves some out. The V and J calls and clone size come from that table; D and trimming were worked out from the DNA. The data hold fewer than 300,000 clones, with 91% observed a single time. This clone came up once.

The V gene is TRBV10-2, the J gene TRBJ1-1; 8 bases are shared with TRBD1. The clonotype comes from a young woman with COVID-19, enrolled during active disease. The sequenced material came from peripheral blood. CDR3: CASSDSKGTGLPRRTEAFF. The CDR3 nucleotides read TGCGCCAGCAGTGATTCCAAAGGGACAGGCCTTCCTCGGAGGACTGAAGCTTTCTTT.